These T cell receptor beta chains were read from a single sample in a study of CD8+ T cells in alopecia areata. Sequencing used immunoSEQ multiplex PCR; TCRdb keeps in-frame clones, though not all of them. The data contain around 120,000 clones, around 50% of them singletons. What was sequenced was NKG2D-low CD8+ T cells sorted from blood. The origin of the receptors is a human donor with alopecia areata. CDR3s include the opening cysteine and the closing phenylalanine or tryptophan. Fields, in order: CDR3 length, clone size, D gene, V gene, J gene, CDR3 DNA, CDR3 protein. The D gene is left open where the match is weak. Only part of the rows carry a size: once, few, many, or a class if the clone is expanded.

cdr3_length: 15
clone_size: few
d_call: TRBD2
v_call: TRBV29-1
j_call: TRBJ2-3
cdr3_nt: TGCAGCGTTGCTTCAGCGGGATGGGACACAGATACGCAGTATTTT
cdr3_aa: CSVASAGWDTDTQYF

cdr3_length: 12
clone_size: -
d_call: -
v_call: TRBV4-1
j_call: TRBJ2-7
cdr3_nt: TGCGCCAGCAGCCAAAATCGGGGCGAGCAGTACTTC
cdr3_aa: CASSQNRGEQYF

cdr3_length: 12
clone_size: -
d_call: -
v_call: TRBV30
j_call: TRBJ2-1
cdr3_nt: TGTGCCTGGAGTGTAAGGCTCGATGAGCAGTTCTTC
cdr3_aa: CAWSVRLDEQFF

cdr3_length: 14
clone_size: few
d_call: TRBD2
v_call: TRBV29-1
j_call: TRBJ2-2
cdr3_nt: TGCAGCGTAGATAGCGGGAGGGGTACCGGGGAGCTGTTTTTT
cdr3_aa: CSVDSGRGTGELFF

cdr3_length: 14
clone_size: -
d_call: -
v_call: TRBV4-1
j_call: TRBJ1-6
cdr3_nt: TGCGCCAGCAGCCAAGACGGAGAAAGTTCACCCCTCCACTTT
cdr3_aa: CASSQDGESSPLHF

cdr3_length: 16
clone_size: -
d_call: TRBD1
v_call: TRBV15
j_call: TRBJ1-2
cdr3_nt: TGTGCCACCAGCCGGACAGGCCTAGGTGGGGTTTATGGCTACACCTTC
cdr3_aa: CATSRTGLGGVYGYTF

cdr3_length: 13
clone_size: -
d_call: -
v_call: TRBV30
j_call: TRBJ2-7
cdr3_nt: TGTGCCTGGAGTCTCGGACTCGCCTACGAGCAGTACTTC
cdr3_aa: CAWSLGLAYEQYF

cdr3_length: 14
clone_size: -
d_call: -
v_call: TRBV30
j_call: TRBJ1-1
cdr3_nt: TGTGCCTGGAGTTTGGTGGGGGAGAACACTGAAGCTTTCTTT
cdr3_aa: CAWSLVGENTEAFF

cdr3_length: 13
clone_size: few
d_call: -
v_call: TRBV29-1
j_call: TRBJ2-1
cdr3_nt: TGCAGCGTTGGAACAGGGAACGACAATGAGCAGTTCTTC
cdr3_aa: CSVGTGNDNEQFF

cdr3_length: 15
clone_size: -
d_call: -
v_call: TRBV6-5
j_call: TRBJ1-5
cdr3_nt: TGTGCCAGCTCCCCACACACAGGAGACAATCAGCCCCAGCATTTT
cdr3_aa: CASSPHTGDNQPQHF

cdr3_length: 14
clone_size: -
d_call: TRBD1
v_call: TRBV28
j_call: TRBJ2-7
cdr3_nt: TGTGCCAGCAGTTTCAGGGGGCGGACCTACGAGCAGTACTTC
cdr3_aa: CASSFRGRTYEQYF

cdr3_length: 13
clone_size: few
d_call: -
v_call: TRBV29-1
j_call: TRBJ1-2
cdr3_nt: TGCAGCGCTAGGGCAGGGAATCTGCGTGGCTACACCTTC
cdr3_aa: CSARAGNLRGYTF

cdr3_length: 16
clone_size: once
d_call: TRBD2
v_call: TRBV5-1
j_call: TRBJ2-3
cdr3_nt: TGCGCCAGCAGCTTGTTTAGCGGGGGGACCACAGATACGCAGTATTTT
cdr3_aa: CASSLFSGGTTDTQYF

cdr3_length: 14
clone_size: -
d_call: -
v_call: TRBV14
j_call: TRBJ2-3
cdr3_nt: TGTGCCAGCAGCCCGCCGGCGGTCAACGGTACGCAGTATTTT
cdr3_aa: CASSPPAVNGTQYF

cdr3_length: 16
clone_size: once
d_call: TRBD2
v_call: TRBV5-4
j_call: TRBJ2-1
cdr3_nt: TGTGCCAGCACCCGTGAAGGGAGGGGATCCTACAATGAGCAGTTCTTC
cdr3_aa: CASTREGRGSYNEQFF

cdr3_length: 12
clone_size: -
d_call: -
v_call: TRBV2
j_call: TRBJ2-7
cdr3_nt: TGTGCCAGCATGGACCGCTCGTACGAGCAGTACTTC
cdr3_aa: CASMDRSYEQYF

cdr3_length: 14
clone_size: -
d_call: -
v_call: TRBV28
j_call: TRBJ2-4
cdr3_nt: TGTGCCAGCACCCCATCTGACGGGAAAAACATTCAGTACTTC
cdr3_aa: CASTPSDGKNIQYF

cdr3_length: 13
clone_size: -
d_call: TRBD1
v_call: TRBV14
j_call: TRBJ2-7
cdr3_nt: TGTGCCAGCAGCTGGACAGGGTCCGGCGAGCAGTACTTC
cdr3_aa: CASSWTGSGEQYF

cdr3_length: 12
clone_size: -
d_call: -
v_call: TRBV28
j_call: TRBJ2-3
cdr3_nt: TGTGCCAGCTGCGGGGCCCAGGCTACGCAGTATTTT
cdr3_aa: CASCGAQATQYF

cdr3_length: 14
clone_size: few
d_call: TRBD1
v_call: TRBV10-3
j_call: TRBJ2-7
cdr3_nt: TGTGCCATCAGTGAGACCGGGACAGTCTACGAGCAGTACTTC
cdr3_aa: CAISETGTVYEQYF

cdr3_length: 10
clone_size: -
d_call: -
v_call: TRBV29-1
j_call: TRBJ1-4
cdr3_nt: TGCAGCGGCCTCGGGACGGGGCTGTTTTTT
cdr3_aa: CSGLGTGLFF

cdr3_length: 12
clone_size: -
d_call: -
v_call: TRBV29-1
j_call: TRBJ2-7
cdr3_nt: TGCAGCTGGACGGCGAGCTCCTACGAGCAGTACTTC
cdr3_aa: CSWTASSYEQYF

cdr3_length: 13
clone_size: -
d_call: -
v_call: TRBV5-1
j_call: TRBJ1-1
cdr3_nt: TGCGCCAGCAGTAGCTGGACGAACACTGAAGCTTTCTTT
cdr3_aa: CASSSWTNTEAFF

cdr3_length: 15
clone_size: -
d_call: TRBD1
v_call: TRBV29-1
j_call: TRBJ2-1
cdr3_nt: TGCAGCGTCGGGACAGATAAAACCCTTGGGAATGAGCAGTTCTTC
cdr3_aa: CSVGTDKTLGNEQFF

cdr3_length: 19
clone_size: -
d_call: -
v_call: TRBV29-1
j_call: TRBJ2-6
cdr3_nt: TGCAGCGTTCGAACTCGGGCCCGGGACTCAAACTCTGGGGCCAACGTCCTGACTTTC
cdr3_aa: CSVRTRARDSNSGANVLTF

cdr3_length: 15
clone_size: -
d_call: TRBD1
v_call: TRBV30
j_call: TRBJ2-3
cdr3_nt: TGTGCCTGGGAGTCAGGACAGGGGGCAACAGATACGCAGTATTTT
cdr3_aa: CAWESGQGATDTQYF

cdr3_length: 12
clone_size: -
d_call: -
v_call: TRBV29-1
j_call: TRBJ2-7
cdr3_nt: TGCAGCGTGGAGGGAGAAGGGGACGAGCAGTACTTC
cdr3_aa: CSVEGEGDEQYF

cdr3_length: 12
clone_size: -
d_call: -
v_call: TRBV30
j_call: TRBJ2-1
cdr3_nt: TGTGCCTGGAGACCGGGACCGGATGAGCAGTTCTTC
cdr3_aa: CAWRPGPDEQFF

cdr3_length: 13
clone_size: -
d_call: -
v_call: TRBV11-2
j_call: TRBJ1-2
cdr3_nt: TGTGCCAGCAGATCGGGGTTGGCCTATGGCTACACCTTC
cdr3_aa: CASRSGLAYGYTF

cdr3_length: 15
clone_size: -
d_call: -
v_call: TRBV4-1
j_call: TRBJ2-5
cdr3_nt: TGCGCCAGCAGCCAAGATCAGGGAGGAGAAGAGACCCAGTACTTC
cdr3_aa: CASSQDQGGEETQYF

cdr3_length: 15
clone_size: -
d_call: -
v_call: TRBV6-5
j_call: TRBJ1-2
cdr3_nt: TGTGCCAGCAGTCCACTGACAGTCCCTAACTATGGCTACACCTTC
cdr3_aa: CASSPLTVPNYGYTF